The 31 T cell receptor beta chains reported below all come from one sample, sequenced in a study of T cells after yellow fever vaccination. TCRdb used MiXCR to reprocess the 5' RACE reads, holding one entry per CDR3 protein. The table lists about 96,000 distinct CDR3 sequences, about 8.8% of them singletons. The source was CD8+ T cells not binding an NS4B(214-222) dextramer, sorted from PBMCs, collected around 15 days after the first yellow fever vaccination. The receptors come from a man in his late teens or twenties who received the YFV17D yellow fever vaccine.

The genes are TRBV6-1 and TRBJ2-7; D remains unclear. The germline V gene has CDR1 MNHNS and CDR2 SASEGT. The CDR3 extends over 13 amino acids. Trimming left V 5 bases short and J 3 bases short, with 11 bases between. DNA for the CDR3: TGTGCCAGCAGTCCCCTCGGCGGCTACGAGCAGTACGTC. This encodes CASSPLGGYEQYV.

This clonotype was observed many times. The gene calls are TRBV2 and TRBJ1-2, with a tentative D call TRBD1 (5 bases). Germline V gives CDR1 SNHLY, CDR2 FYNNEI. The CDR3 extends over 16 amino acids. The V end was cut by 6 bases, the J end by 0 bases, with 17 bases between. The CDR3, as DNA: TGTGCCAGCAGGGTAGACTGGGGACCATCTAACTATGGCTACACCTTC. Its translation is CASRVDWGPSNYGYTF.

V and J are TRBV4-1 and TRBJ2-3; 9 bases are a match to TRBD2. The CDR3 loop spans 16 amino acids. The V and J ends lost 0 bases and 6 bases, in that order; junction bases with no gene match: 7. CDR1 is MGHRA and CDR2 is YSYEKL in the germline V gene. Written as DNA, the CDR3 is TGCGCCAGCAGCCAAGAGGCTAGCGGGGTTGGTGATACGCAGTATTTT. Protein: CASSQEASGVGDTQYF.

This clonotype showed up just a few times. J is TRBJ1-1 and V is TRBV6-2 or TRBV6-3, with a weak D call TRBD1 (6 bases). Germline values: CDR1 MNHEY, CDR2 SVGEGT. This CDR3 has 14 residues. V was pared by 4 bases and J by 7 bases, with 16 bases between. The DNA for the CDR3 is TGTGCCAGCAGTTCGGCAGGGGTGAGCGGTGAAGCTTTCTTT. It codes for CASSSAGVSGEAFF.

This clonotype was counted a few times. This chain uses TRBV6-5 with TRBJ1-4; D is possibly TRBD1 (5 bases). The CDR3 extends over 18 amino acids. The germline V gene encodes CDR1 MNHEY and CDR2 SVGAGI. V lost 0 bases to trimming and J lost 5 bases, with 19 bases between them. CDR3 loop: CASSYSVQPGLENEKLFF. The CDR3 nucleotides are TGTGCCAGCAGTTACTCCGTCCAACCGGGACTAGAGAATGAAAAACTGTTTTTT.

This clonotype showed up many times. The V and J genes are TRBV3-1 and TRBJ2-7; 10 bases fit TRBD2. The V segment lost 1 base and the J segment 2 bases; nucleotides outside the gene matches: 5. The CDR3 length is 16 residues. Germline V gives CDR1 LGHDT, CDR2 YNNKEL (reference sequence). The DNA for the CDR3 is TGTGCCAGCAGCCAAGGGCCCAGCGGGGGGGCCTACGAGCAGTACTTC. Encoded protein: CASSQGPSGGAYEQYF.

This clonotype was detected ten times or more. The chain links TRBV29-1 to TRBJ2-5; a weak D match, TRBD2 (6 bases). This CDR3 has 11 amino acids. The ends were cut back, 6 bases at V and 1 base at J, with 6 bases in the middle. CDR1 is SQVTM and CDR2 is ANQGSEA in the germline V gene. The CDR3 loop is CSVGLQETQYF. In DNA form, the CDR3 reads TGCAGCGTGGGACTCCAAGAGACCCAGTACTTC.

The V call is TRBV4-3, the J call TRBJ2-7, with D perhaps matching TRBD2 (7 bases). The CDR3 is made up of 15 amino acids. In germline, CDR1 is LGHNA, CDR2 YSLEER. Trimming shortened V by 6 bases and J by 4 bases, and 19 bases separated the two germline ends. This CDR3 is CASSRGQRGMYEQYF. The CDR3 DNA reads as TGCGCCAGCAGTCGGGGGCAGCGGGGTATGTACGAGCAGTACTTC.

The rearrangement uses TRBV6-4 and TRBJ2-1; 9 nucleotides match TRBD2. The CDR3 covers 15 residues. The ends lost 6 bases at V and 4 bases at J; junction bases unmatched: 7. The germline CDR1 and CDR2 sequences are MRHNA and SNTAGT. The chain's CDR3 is CASSESGGSYNEQFF. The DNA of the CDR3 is TGTGCCAGCAGCGAAAGCGGGGGGAGTTACAATGAGCAGTTCTTC.

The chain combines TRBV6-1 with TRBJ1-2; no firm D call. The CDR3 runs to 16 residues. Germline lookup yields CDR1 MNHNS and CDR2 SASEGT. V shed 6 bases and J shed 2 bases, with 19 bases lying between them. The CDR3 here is CASRSLHPGPNYGYTF. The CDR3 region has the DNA TGTGCCAGCAGATCTCTACACCCGGGTCCAAACTATGGCTACACCTTC.

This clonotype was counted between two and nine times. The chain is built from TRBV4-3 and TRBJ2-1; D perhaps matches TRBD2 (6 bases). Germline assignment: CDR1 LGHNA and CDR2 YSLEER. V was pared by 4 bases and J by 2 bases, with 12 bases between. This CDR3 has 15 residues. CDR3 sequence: CASSRWTTPYNEQFF. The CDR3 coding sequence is TGCGCCAGCAGCCGTTGGACTACTCCCTACAATGAGCAGTTCTTC.

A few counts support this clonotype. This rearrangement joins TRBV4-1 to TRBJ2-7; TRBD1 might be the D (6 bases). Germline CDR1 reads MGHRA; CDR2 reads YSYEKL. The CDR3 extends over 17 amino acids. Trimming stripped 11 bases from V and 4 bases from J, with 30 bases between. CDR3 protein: CAGGGRGHPLIVYEQYV. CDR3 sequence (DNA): TGCGCCGGGGGCGGGCGAGGACACCCACTAATTGTTTACGAGCAGTACGTC.

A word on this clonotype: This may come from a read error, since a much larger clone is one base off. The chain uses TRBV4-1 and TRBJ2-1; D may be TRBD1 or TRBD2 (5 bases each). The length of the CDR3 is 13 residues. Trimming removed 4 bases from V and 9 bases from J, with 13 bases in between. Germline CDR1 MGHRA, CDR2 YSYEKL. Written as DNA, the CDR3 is TGCGCCAGCAGCCCAGTGGGGGAGTTTGAGCAGTTCTTC. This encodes CASSPVGEFEQFF.

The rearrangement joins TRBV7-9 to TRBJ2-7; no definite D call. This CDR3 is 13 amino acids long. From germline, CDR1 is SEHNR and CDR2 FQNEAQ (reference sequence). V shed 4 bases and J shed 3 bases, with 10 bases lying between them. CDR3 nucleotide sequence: TGTGCCAGCAGCTCTCGATGGGACTACGAGCAGTACGTC. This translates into CASSSRWDYEQYV.

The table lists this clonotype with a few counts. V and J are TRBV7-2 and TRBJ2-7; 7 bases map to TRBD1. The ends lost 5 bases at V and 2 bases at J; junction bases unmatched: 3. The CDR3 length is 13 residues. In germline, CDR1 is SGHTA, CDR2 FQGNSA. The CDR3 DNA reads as TGTGCCAGCAGCCGGACAGGCACCTACGAGCAGTACTTC. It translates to CASSRTGTYEQYF.

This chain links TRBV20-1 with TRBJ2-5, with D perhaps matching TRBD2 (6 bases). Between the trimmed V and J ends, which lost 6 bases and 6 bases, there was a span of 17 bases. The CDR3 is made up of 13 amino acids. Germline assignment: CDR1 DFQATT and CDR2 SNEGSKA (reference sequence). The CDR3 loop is CSARLVLVQTQYF. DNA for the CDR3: TGCAGTGCCAGACTAGTGCTGGTTCAGACCCAGTACTTC.

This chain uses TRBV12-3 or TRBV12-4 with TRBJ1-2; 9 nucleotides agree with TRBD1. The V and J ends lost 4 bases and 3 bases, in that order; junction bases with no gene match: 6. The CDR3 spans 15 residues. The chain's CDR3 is CASSSRQGVYYGYTF. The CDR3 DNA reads TGTGCCAGCAGTTCGCGACAGGGGGTATACTATGGCTACACCTTC.

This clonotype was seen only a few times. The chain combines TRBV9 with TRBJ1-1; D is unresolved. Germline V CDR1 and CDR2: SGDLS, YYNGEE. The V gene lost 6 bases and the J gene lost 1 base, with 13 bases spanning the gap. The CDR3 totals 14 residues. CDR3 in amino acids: CASNPTGSNTEAFF. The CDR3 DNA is TGTGCCAGCAACCCCACGGGGTCGAACACTGAAGCTTTCTTT.

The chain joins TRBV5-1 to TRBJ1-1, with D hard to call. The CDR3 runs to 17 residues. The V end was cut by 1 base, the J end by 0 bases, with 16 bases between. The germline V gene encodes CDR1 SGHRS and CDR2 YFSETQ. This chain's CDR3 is CASSLYGEVGMNTEAFF. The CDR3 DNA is TGCGCCAGCAGCTTGTACGGGGAAGTTGGGATGAACACTGAAGCTTTCTTT.

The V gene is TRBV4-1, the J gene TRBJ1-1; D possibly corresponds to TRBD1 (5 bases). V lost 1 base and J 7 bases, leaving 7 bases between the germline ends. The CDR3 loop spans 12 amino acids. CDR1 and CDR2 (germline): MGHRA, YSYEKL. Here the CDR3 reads CASSQGGVEAFF. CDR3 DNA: TGCGCCAGCAGCCAAGGAGGGGTTGAAGCTTTCTTT.

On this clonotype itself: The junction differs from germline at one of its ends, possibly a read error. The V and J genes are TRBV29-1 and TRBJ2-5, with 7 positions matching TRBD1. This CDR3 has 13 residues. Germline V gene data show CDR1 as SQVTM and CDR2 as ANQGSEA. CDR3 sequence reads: CSVEGGMKETQYF. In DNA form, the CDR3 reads TGCAGCGTCGAAGGGGGCATGAAGGAGACCCAGTACTTC.

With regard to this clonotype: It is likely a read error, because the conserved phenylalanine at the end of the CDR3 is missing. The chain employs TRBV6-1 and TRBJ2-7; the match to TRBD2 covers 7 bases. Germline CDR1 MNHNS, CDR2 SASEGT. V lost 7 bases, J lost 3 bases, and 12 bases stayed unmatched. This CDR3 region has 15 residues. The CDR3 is CASTLRGGSGYEQYS. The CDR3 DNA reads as TGTGCCAGCACCCTCCGCGGGGGTTCAGGCTACGAGCAGTACTCC.

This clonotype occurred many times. The CDR3, as DNA: TGTGCCATCAGTGAGTCTGGACCTCAAGAGACCCAGTACTTC. Translating it yields CAISESGPQETQYF. The chain combines TRBV10-3 with TRBJ2-5; D ambiguous. The CDR3 contains 14 residues. Germline V CDR1 and CDR2: ENHRY, SYGVKD. Deletions cut 0 bases from V and 2 bases from J, with 7 bases between.

DNA of the CDR3: TGTGCCAGCAGCACCACAGGGTTGGCTGAAGCTTTCTTT. It translates to CASSTTGLAEAFF. This chain connects TRBV7-2 to TRBJ1-1; TRBD1 is a possible D gene (6 bases). Trimming shortened V by 5 bases and J by 6 bases, and 13 bases separated the two germline ends. The CDR3 consists of 13 residues. Germline loops: CDR1 SGHTA, CDR2 FQGNSA.

The CDR3, as DNA: TGTGCCAGCAGTCCGCGCCTGGGGACAACCGCGAACACCGGGGAGCTGTTTTTT. Protein: CASSPRLGTTANTGELFF. This chain links TRBV12-3 or TRBV12-4 with TRBJ2-2; TRBD1 might be the D (6 bases). V was shortened by 5 bases and J by 0 bases, with 19 bases between the two germline ends. This CDR3 is built from 18 residues.

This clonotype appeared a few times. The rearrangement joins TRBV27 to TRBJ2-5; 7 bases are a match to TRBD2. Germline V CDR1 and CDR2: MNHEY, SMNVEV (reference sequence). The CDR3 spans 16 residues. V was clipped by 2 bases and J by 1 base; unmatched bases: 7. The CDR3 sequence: CASSLGLAEVQETQYF. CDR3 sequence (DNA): TGTGCCAGCAGTTTAGGTCTAGCGGAGGTCCAAGAGACCCAGTACTTC.

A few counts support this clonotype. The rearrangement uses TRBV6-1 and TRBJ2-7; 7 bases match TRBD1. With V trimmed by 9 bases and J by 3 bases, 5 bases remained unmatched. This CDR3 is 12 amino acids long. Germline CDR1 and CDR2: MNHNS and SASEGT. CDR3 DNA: TGTGCCAGTAGACAGGGATACTACGAGCAGTACGTC. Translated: CASRQGYYEQYV.

CDR3 in amino acids: CASSQEGLGLGTGELFF. The CDR3 region has the DNA TGCGCCAGCAGCCAAGAAGGGTTAGGGCTCGGCACCGGGGAGCTGTTTTTT. The rearrangement uses TRBV4-1 and TRBJ2-2; D gene unclear. Per the germline V gene, CDR1 is MGHRA and CDR2 is YSYEKL. The ends were cut back, 0 bases at V and 4 bases at J, with 15 bases in the middle. This CDR3 contains 17 residues.

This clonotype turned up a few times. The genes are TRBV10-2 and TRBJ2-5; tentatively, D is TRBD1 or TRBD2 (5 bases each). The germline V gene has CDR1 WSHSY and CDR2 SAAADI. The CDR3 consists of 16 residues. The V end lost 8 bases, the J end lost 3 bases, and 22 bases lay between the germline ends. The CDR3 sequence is CASAASPGPGEETQYF. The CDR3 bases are TGCGCCAGCGCCGCATCACCGGGACCTGGCGAAGAGACCCAGTACTTC.

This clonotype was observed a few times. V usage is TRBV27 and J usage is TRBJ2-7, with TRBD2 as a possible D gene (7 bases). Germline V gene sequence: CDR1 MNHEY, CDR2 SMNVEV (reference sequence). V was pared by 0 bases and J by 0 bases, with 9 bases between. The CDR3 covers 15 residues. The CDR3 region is CASSLSGGLSYEQYF. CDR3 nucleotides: TGTGCCAGCAGTTTATCGGGGGGGCTCTCCTACGAGCAGTACTTC.

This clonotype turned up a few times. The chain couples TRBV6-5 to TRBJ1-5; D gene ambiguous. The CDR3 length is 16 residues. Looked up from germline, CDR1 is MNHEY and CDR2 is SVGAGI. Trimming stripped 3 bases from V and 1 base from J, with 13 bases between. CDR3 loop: CASSYRTEGSNQPQHF. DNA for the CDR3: TGTGCCAGCAGTTATCGCACTGAGGGAAGCAATCAGCCCCAGCATTTT.